Presented here are 13 T cell receptor beta chains from one specimen sequenced in a study of glioma-infiltrating T cells after dendritic cell vaccination. Only in-frame clones appear in the TCRdb table, and some are missing; sequencing was by immunoSEQ multiplex PCR. This sample has some 46,000 clones, with around nine tenths found just once. The time point here: after dendritic cell vaccination, including at tumor progression/relapse. Sequencing used blood, obtained after dendritic cell vaccination. These receptors were taken from a human donor with glioblastoma.

This chain connects TRBV19 to TRBJ2-1; tentative D call: TRBD2 (5 bases). Germline CDR1 is LNHDA and CDR2 is SQIVND (reference sequence). The ends were cut back, 3 bases at V and 8 bases at J, with 5 bases in the middle. The CDR3 consists of 11 residues. The CDR3 nucleotides read TGTGCCAGTAGTATGCGGGATGAGCAGTTCTTC. Encoded protein: CASSMRDEQFF.

V usage is TRBV27 and J usage is TRBJ2-7; tentatively, D is TRBD1 (5 bases). Trimming cost V 8 bases and J 7 bases, with 18 bases left between them. This CDR3 contains 13 residues. CDR1 is MNHEY, CDR2 SMNVEV, per germline (reference sequence). CDR3 coding DNA: TGTGCCAGCGGGTGGGGCCCTTCGAGGGAGCAGTACTTC. Residues: CASGWGPSREQYF.

This chain uses TRBV7-6 with TRBJ2-7, with D possibly TRBD2 on 5 matching bases. Germline V gene lookup returns CDR1 SGHVS and CDR2 FNYEAQ. V lost 5 bases to trimming and J lost 1 base, with 18 bases between them. This CDR3 is 16 amino acids long. The CDR3 protein is CASSPQVVATSYEQYF. The DNA of the CDR3 is TGTGCCAGCAGCCCCCAGGTTGTAGCGACTTCCTACGAGCAGTACTTC. The full variable domain, rest sourced from reference TRBV7-6 and TRBJ2-7, is GAGVSQSPRYKVTKRGQDVALRCDPISGHVSLYWYRQALGQGPEFLTYFNYEAQQDKSGLPNDRFSAERPEGSISTLTIQRTEQRDSAMYRCASSPQVVATSYEQYFGPGTRLTVT.

V and J are TRBV7-9 and TRBJ1-1; no clear D gene. The CDR3 length is 12 residues. Germline CDR1 is SEHNR and CDR2 is FQNEAQ (reference sequence). Trimming cost V 3 bases and J 3 bases, with 5 bases left between them. CDR3 DNA sequence: TGTGCCAGCAGCTTCCCTGACACTGAAGCTTTCTTT. It codes for CASSFPDTEAFF.

The chain carries TRBV2 and TRBJ2-2, with D possibly being TRBD1 (5 bases). Looked up from germline, CDR1 is SNHLY and CDR2 is FYNNEI. V lost 5 bases and J 1 base, leaving 11 bases between the germline ends. The CDR3 has 15 residues. The CDR3 sequence is CASSNRHRNTGELFF. CDR3 DNA sequence: TGTGCCAGCAGTAACAGGCACCGGAACACCGGGGAGCTGTTTTTT.

The rearrangement joins TRBV27 to TRBJ2-2; 7 nucleotides align to TRBD2. Trimming cost V 8 bases and J 2 bases; bases outside gene matches: 11. The V gene's germline CDR1 is MNHEY and CDR2 SMNVEV (reference sequence). This CDR3 has 16 residues. The CDR3: CASPCRDYRNTGELFF. The CDR3 coding sequence is TGTGCCAGCCCGTGCCGGGACTACAGAAACACCGGGGAGCTGTTTTTT.

The chain carries TRBV10-3 and TRBJ1-1, with TRBD1 matching 8 bases. CDR3 length: 12 residues. From germline, CDR1 is ENHRY and CDR2 SYGVKD. The junction had 6 bases not matched to a gene; V was cut back by 8 bases and J by 7 bases. The CDR3 coding sequence is TGTGCCATCGGGGACGGGACAGGTGAAGCTTTCTTT. Amino acids: CAIGDGTGEAFF.

This rearrangement joins TRBV9 to TRBJ1-1; unclear D gene. The CDR3 runs to 16 residues. V shed 4 bases and J shed 4 bases, with 20 bases lying between them. Germline values: CDR1 SGDLS, CDR2 YYNGEE. For the CDR3, the DNA is TGTGCCAGCAGCCCTACGGTCGCCGGGAGGTCCACTGAAGCTTTCTTT. Translation gives CASSPTVAGRSTEAFF.

The gene calls are TRBV7-9 and TRBJ2-3, with 7 bases fitting TRBD1. The germline V gene encodes CDR1 SEHNR and CDR2 FQNEAQ (reference sequence). J gave up 2 bases and V 4 bases, and 6 bases lay outside the gene matches. The CDR3 covers 15 residues. The CDR3 sequence is CASSSQGSSTDTQYF. The CDR3 coding sequence is TGTGCCAGCAGCTCACAGGGGTCTTCCACAGATACGCAGTATTTT.

The CDR3 DNA sequence: TGTGCCATCACAGCGGGAGGGGGAAATGAGCAGTTCTTC. It yields the protein CAITAGGGNEQFF. The rearrangement links TRBV10-3 to TRBJ2-1, with 10 bases matching TRBD2. CDR3 length: 13 amino acids. Trimming at V came to 7 bases and at J to 7 bases, leaving 4 bases not matched to a gene. Per the germline V gene, CDR1 is ENHRY and CDR2 is SYGVKD.

This sequence joins TRBV28 and TRBJ1-1; no clear D gene. Deletions cut 2 bases from V and 1 base from J, with 5 bases between. This CDR3 spans 13 amino acids. Germline V gene sequence: CDR1 MDHEN, CDR2 SYDVKM. The CDR3 coding sequence is TGTGCCAGCAGTTTAAGAGCGAACACTGAAGCTTTCTTT. Translation gives CASSLRANTEAFF. Together with reference TRBV28 and TRBJ1-1, the CDR3 gives the full variable domain: DVKVTQSSRYLVKRTGEKVFLECVQDMDHENMFWYRQDPGLGLRLIYFSYDVKMKEKGDIPEGYSVSREKKERFSLILESASTNQTSMYLCASSLRANTEAFFGQGTRLTVV.

This rearrangement joins TRBV5-1 to TRBJ1-2; 10 bases fit TRBD1. Germline assignment: CDR1 SGHRS and CDR2 YFSETQ. The CDR3 spans 17 residues. The V segment lost 1 base and the J segment 7 bases; nucleotides outside the gene matches: 13. CDR3 amino acids: CASSLLARGQGKGGYTF. CDR3 DNA sequence: TGCGCCAGCAGCTTGTTGGCTCGGGGACAGGGGAAAGGTGGCTACACCTTC.

This sequence joins TRBV19 and TRBJ1-1, with D possibly TRBD1 on 5 matching bases. Per germline, CDR1 LNHDA and CDR2 SQIVND (reference sequence). The CDR3 runs 14 residues. Trimming cost V 5 bases and J 0 bases, with 10 bases left between them. The CDR3: CASSPGKMNTEAFF. CDR3 nucleotide sequence: TGTGCCAGTAGTCCAGGGAAGATGAACACTGAAGCTTTCTTT. Full variable domain (outside the CDR3, taken from reference TRBV19 and TRBJ1-1): DGGITQSPKYLFRKEGQNVTLSCEQNLNHDAMYWYRQDPGQGLRLIYYSQIVNDFQKGDIAEGYSVSREKKESFPLTVTSAQKNPTAFYLCASSPGKMNTEAFFGQGTRLTVV.